This TCR beta chain was sequenced for a study of technical replicates of blood from a handful of donors. Clones were read by immunoSEQ multiplex PCR, and TCRdb kept only the in-frame ones, dropping some. The sample shows approximately 82,000 clones, over 90% of them seen only once. Sequenced: T cells isolated from PBMCs. This TCR came from a human donor in good health.

CDR3 coding DNA: TGTGCCAGCAGCTACTTGGGACACTTGAACACTGAAGCTTTCTTT. It encodes CASSYLGHLNTEAFF. The chain carries TRBV7-2 and TRBJ1-1; perhaps TRBD1 as D (6 bases). The CDR3 is made up of 15 amino acids. The V gene lost 4 bases and the J gene lost 0 bases, with 12 bases spanning the gap. Germline loops: CDR1 SGHTA, CDR2 FQGNSA.